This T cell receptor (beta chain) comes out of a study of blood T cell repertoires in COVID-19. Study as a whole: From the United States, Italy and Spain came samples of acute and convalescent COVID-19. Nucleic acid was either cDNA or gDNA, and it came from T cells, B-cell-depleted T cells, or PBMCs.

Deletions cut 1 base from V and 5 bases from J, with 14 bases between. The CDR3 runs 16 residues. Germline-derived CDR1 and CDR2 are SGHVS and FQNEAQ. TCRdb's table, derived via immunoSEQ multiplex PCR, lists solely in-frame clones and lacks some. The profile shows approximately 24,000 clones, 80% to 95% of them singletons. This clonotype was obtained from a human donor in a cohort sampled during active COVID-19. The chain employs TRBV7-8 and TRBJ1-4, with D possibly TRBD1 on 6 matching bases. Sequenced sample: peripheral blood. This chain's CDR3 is CASSLESRQANEKLFF. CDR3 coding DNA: TGTGCCAGCAGCTTAGAATCCCGACAGGCCAATGAAAAACTGTTTTTT.